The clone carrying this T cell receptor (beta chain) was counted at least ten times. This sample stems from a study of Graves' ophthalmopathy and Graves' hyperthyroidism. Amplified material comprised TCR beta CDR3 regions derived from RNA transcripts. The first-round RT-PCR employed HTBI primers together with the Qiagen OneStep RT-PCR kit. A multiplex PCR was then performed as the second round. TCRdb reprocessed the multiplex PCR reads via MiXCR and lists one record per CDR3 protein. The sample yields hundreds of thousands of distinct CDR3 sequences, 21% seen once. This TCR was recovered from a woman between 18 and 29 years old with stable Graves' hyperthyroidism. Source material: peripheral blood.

CDR3 region: CASSVHPERTYEQYF. The CDR3 coding sequence is TGTGCCAGCAGCGTACATCCTGAGCGGACCTACGAGCAGTACTTC. The chain carries TRBV9 and TRBJ2-7, with D perhaps matching TRBD2 (5 bases). Germline V gene sequence: CDR1 SGDLS, CDR2 YYNGEE. The CDR3 sequence is 15 residues long. V lost 1 base, J lost 2 bases, and 13 bases lay in between. The whole variable domain, filled in from reference TRBV9 and TRBJ2-7, reads DSGVTQTPKHLITATGQRVTLRCSPRSGDLSVYWYQQSLDQGLQFLIQYYNGEERAKGNILERFSAQQFPDLHSELNLSSLELGDSALYFCASSVHPERTYEQYFGPGTRLTVT.